The 8 T cell receptor beta chains below come from one sample, sequenced in a study of neurological immune-mediated disorders. TCRdb passed the 5' RACE reads through MiXCR, listing each CDR3 protein once. The sample includes some 70,000 distinct CDR3 sequences, less than 5.5% seen only once; the top ten take 6.5% to 7.5%. Sequenced input: PBMCs. Source of these receptors: a man aged 25-45 years with multiple sclerosis.

This clonotype was recorded many times. V is TRBV12-3 or TRBV12-4 and J is TRBJ1-4; 9 nucleotides match TRBD1. This CDR3 is built from 14 residues. V was pared by 5 bases and J by 8 bases, with 6 bases of the junction left unmatched. CDR3 loop: CASSMGQGGEKLFF. Here the CDR3 DNA reads TGTGCCAGCAGTATGGGACAGGGAGGGGAAAAACTGTTTTTT.

This clonotype appeared many times. The chain combines TRBV29-1 with TRBJ1-2; 7 bases match TRBD1. Germline values: CDR1 SQVTM, CDR2 ANQGSEA. V lost 4 bases to trimming and J lost 4 bases; unmatched junction nucleotides: 9. This CDR3 comprises 14 residues. The CDR3 is CSVGRSGGGYGYTF. CDR3 bases: TGCAGCGTTGGAAGGTCAGGGGGTGGCTATGGCTACACCTTC.

This clonotype has only a few counts. This chain connects TRBV27 to TRBJ2-2; D unclear. CDR1 is MNHEY and CDR2 is SMNVEV in the germline V gene (reference sequence). The CDR3 runs to 14 residues. Trimming pared 3 bases from V and 3 bases from J, leaving 8 bases between. CDR3 in DNA: TGTGCCAGCAGTTTCGGTTGGGACACCGGGGAGCTGTTTTTT. Amino acids: CASSFGWDTGELFF.

This clonotype showed up many times. The chain uses TRBV5-1 and TRBJ2-6; TRBD1 is a possible D gene (6 bases). Germline assignment: CDR1 SGHRS and CDR2 YFSETQ. The CDR3 covers 17 residues. V gave up 4 bases and J gave up 0 bases, with 14 bases separating them. The CDR3 here is CASSPGHSDSGANVLTF. CDR3 DNA: TGCGCCAGCAGCCCGGGACACAGCGACTCTGGGGCCAACGTCCTGACTTTC.

This clonotype was found many times. The chain couples TRBV5-6 to TRBJ1-1, with D unclear. The CDR3 has 15 amino acids. Trimming pared 4 bases from V and 1 base from J, leaving 14 bases between. Germline-derived CDR1 and CDR2 are SGHDT and YYEEEE. The CDR3 loop reads CASSLGWQENTEAFF. CDR3 nucleotide sequence: TGTGCCAGCAGCCTGGGGTGGCAGGAGAACACTGAAGCTTTCTTT.

This clonotype appeared many times. The chain has TRBV29-1 and TRBJ2-2; maybe TRBD2 (5 bases). The germline CDR1 and CDR2 sequences are SQVTM and ANQGSEA. This CDR3 spans 11 amino acids. Trimming took off 8 bases at V and 5 bases at J, with 9 bases between the two ends. The CDR3 is CSFSETGELFF. Written as DNA, the CDR3 is TGCAGCTTTAGCGAGACCGGGGAGCTGTTTTTT.

At least ten counts were recorded for this clonotype. The rearrangement joins TRBV7-2 to TRBJ1-1; 7 bases align to TRBD1. The CDR3 is 14 amino acids. V lost 5 bases, J lost 5 bases, and 8 bases stayed unmatched. The germline V gene has CDR1 SGHTA and CDR2 FQGNSA. CDR3 DNA sequence: TGTGCCAGCAGCAACTTACAGGGGTGGACTGAAGCTTTCTTT. Its protein product is CASSNLQGWTEAFF.

This clonotype was detected many times. Here the CDR3 DNA reads TGTGCCAGCAGCCCCTGGACAGGGGCCTCGAACACTGAAGCTTTCTTT. Its protein product is CASSPWTGASNTEAFF. The V and J genes are TRBV11-2 and TRBJ1-1, with 9 bases aligning to TRBD1. The ends lost 5 bases at V and 1 base at J; junction bases unmatched: 8. From germline, CDR1 is SGHAT and CDR2 FQNNGV. The CDR3 is 16 residues long.